These T cell receptor beta chains were read from a single sample in a study of post-analysis software for immune sequencing data. TCRdb re-analysed the PCR reads in MiXCR, keeping a single row per CDR3 protein. The sample contains fewer than 600,000 distinct CDR3 sequences, approximately 45% of which appear only once. The source material was blood. These receptors all stem from a girl aged 5-17 years with multiple sclerosis. The CDR3 runs from the conserved cysteine through the conserved F or W. Fields, in order: J gene, V gene, D gene, clone size, CDR3 protein, CDR3 DNA. A D gene is named only where the DNA matches it firmly. Expanded clones get a size class; other rows say once, few or many, or leave the size out.

TRBJ2-1 TRBV5-1 TRBD2 few CASSLALAGVFEQFF TGCGCCAGCAGCTTGGCTCTAGCGGGAGTATTTGAGCAGTTCTTC
TRBJ2-3 TRBV7-3 - - CASSPSRGADTQYF TGTGCCAGCAGCCCTAGTAGGGGGGCAGATACGCAGTATTTT
TRBJ2-7 TRBV4-1 - - CASSQERVRVEQYF TGCGCCAGCAGCCAAGAGAGGGTTCGGGTCGAGCAGTACTTC
TRBJ2-5 TRBV12-5 - - CASGLGLLVGETQYF TGTGCTAGTGGTTTGGGCCTCCTAGTAGGAGAGACCCAGTACTTC
TRBJ2-7 TRBV30 TRBD2 - CAWNSGRGPYEQYF TGTGCCTGGAACAGCGGGAGGGGACCCTACGAGCAGTACTTC
TRBJ2-7 TRBV20-1 TRBD2 - CSAISLAGVSYEQYF TGCAGTGCTATATCCCTAGCGGGAGTTTCCTACGAGCAGTACTTC
TRBJ1-2 TRBV11-2 - - CASSLGEEPYGYTF TGTGCCAGCAGCTTAGGGGAGGAGCCCTATGGCTACACCTTC
TRBJ2-7 TRBV20-1 TRBD1 - CSANEQGLDAGEQYF TGCAGTGCTAACGAACAGGGGCTAGACGCCGGAGAGCAGTACTTC
TRBJ2-1 TRBV10-3 - - CAISPGDSLGDEQFF TGTGCCATCAGTCCGGGGGACTCCCTGGGCGATGAGCAGTTCTTC
TRBJ2-7 TRBV27 TRBD1 - CASSSTGTHEQYF TGTGCCAGCAGTTCGACAGGGACCCACGAGCAGTACTTC
TRBJ2-1 TRBV20-1 - few CSAVREQVNNEQFF TGCAGTGCTGTCCGGGAACAGGTCAACAATGAGCAGTTCTTC
TRBJ2-1 TRBV13 TRBD2 - CASSPSGSGSGKQFF TGTGCCAGCAGCCCTTCCGGTAGCGGGAGTGGTAAGCAGTTCTTC
TRBJ2-6 TRBV5-1 - - CASSPGQSGANVLTF TGCGCCAGCAGCCCCGGACAGTCCGGGGCCAACGTCCTGACTTTC
TRBJ2-3 TRBV12-3/TRBV12-4 - - CASSFMSTDTQYF TGTGCCAGCAGTTTTATGTCGACAGATACGCAGTATTTT
TRBJ1-1 TRBV29-1 - few CSGSGRLNTEAFF TGCAGCGGATCGGGCAGGTTGAACACTGAAGCTTTCTTT
TRBJ2-1 TRBV15 TRBD1 few CATSRSGTGLYNEQFF TGTGCCACCAGCAGATCCGGGACAGGCCTTTACAATGAGCAGTTCTTC
TRBJ1-2 TRBV7-9 - - CASSEQVGSYGYTF TGTGCCAGCAGCGAACAGGTTGGGTCCTATGGCTACACCTTC
TRBJ2-7 TRBV20-1 - few CSASGGPGHSVYEQYF TGCAGTGCTAGCGGGGGACCGGGACACTCCGTCTACGAGCAGTACTTC
TRBJ2-7 TRBV9 - few CASSRLPRGVEQYF TGTGCCAGCAGCCGGCTTCCCAGGGGGGTCGAGCAGTACTTC
TRBJ1-1 TRBV29-1 - - CSTQGAATNTEAFF TGCAGCACCCAAGGTGCGGCAACGAACACTGAAGCTTTCTTT
TRBJ2-5 TRBV20-1 - - CSARDRRGSPYERYF TGCAGTGCTAGAGATAGGAGAGGTTCCCCCTACGAGCGGTACTTC
TRBJ2-1 TRBV7-3 TRBD2 - CASSLRTSGSINEQFF TGTGCCAGCAGCCTTAGGACTAGCGGGAGTATTAATGAGCAGTTCTTC
TRBJ2-3 TRBV29-1 - few CSAAERDTDTQYF TGCAGCGCCGCGGAGCGTGACACGGATACGCAGTATTTT
TRBJ2-5 TRBV9 TRBD2 - CASSVGPGRETQYF TGTGCCAGCAGCGTAGGTCCCGGGAGGGAGACCCAGTACTTC
TRBJ2-3 TRBV6-5 - - CASSSSDEISTDTRYF TGCGCCAGCAGTTCATCTGATGAGATTAGCACAGATACGCGGTATTTT
TRBJ2-7 TRBV2 - once CASSEGRDEQYF TGTGCCAGCAGTGAAGGCCGCGACGAGCAGTACTTC
TRBJ1-1 TRBV11-2 TRBD1 - CAGSLRGTGGPNTEAFF TGTGCCGGCAGCTTACGCGGGACAGGGGGCCCGAACACTGAAGCTTTCTTT
TRBJ2-1 TRBV20-1 TRBD2 few CSVGGGRIYNEQFF TGCAGTGTGGGTGGCGGGAGGATTTACAATGAGCAGTTCTTC
TRBJ2-1 TRBV4-1 TRBD1 - CASSQGDRATFEQFF TGCGCCAGCAGCCAAGGGGACAGGGCGACATTTGAGCAGTTCTTC
TRBJ2-3 TRBV4-1 - once CASSPHPGRRVDTQYF TGCGCCAGCAGCCCCCATCCGGGACGCAGAGTGGATACGCAGTATTTT
TRBJ2-1 TRBV7-9 - - CASSSVRHRASYNEQFF TGTGCCAGCAGCTCGGTGCGACACAGGGCCTCCTACAATGAGCAGTTCTTC
TRBJ2-7 TRBV28 TRBD1 - CASSLRPDRVGNEQYF TGTGCCAGCAGTTTAAGGCCGGACAGGGTTGGTAACGAGCAGTACTTC
TRBJ2-1 TRBV20-1 - - CSATLDAYNEQFF TGCAGTGCTACCCTGGATGCCTACAATGAGCAGTTCTTC
TRBJ2-1 TRBV10-3 - few CAISEETRLGYEQFF TGTGCCATCAGTGAGGAGACGAGATTGGGTTATGAGCAGTTCTTC
TRBJ2-5 TRBV7-2 - few CASRKGREQETQYF TGTGCCAGCAGGAAAGGCAGGGAACAAGAGACCCAGTACTTC
TRBJ1-2 TRBV20-1 TRBD1 few CSASGTGNYGYTF TGCAGTGCTTCCGGGACAGGGAACTATGGCTACACCTTC
TRBJ2-2 TRBV11-2 - few CASSLKYRANTGELFF TGTGCCAGCAGCTTAAAATATAGGGCGAACACCGGGGAGCTGTTTTTT
TRBJ2-5 TRBV27 - - CASSLYSAPQETQYF TGTGCCAGCAGTCTGTATAGCGCCCCACAAGAGACCCAGTACTTC
TRBJ2-6 TRBV20-1 - - CSAPVNPSTGANVLTF TGCAGTGCCCCGGTGAACCCCTCTACTGGGGCCAACGTCCTGACTTTC
TRBJ2-1 TRBV16 - - CASSQSSSHNEQFF TGTGCCAGCAGCCAATCTAGCAGTCACAATGAGCAGTTCTTC
TRBJ2-5 TRBV25-1 - many CASSQAPSPKQYF TGTGCCAGCAGTCAGGCCCCCTCTCCGAAGCAGTACTTC
TRBJ2-7 TRBV29-1 - few CSVEDQDRAYEQYF TGCAGCGTTGAAGATCAGGACAGAGCCTACGAGCAGTACTTC
TRBJ1-1 TRBV29-1 TRBD1 - CSVGQGEYIGTEAFF TGCAGCGTAGGACAGGGGGAGTACATCGGAACTGAAGCTTTCTTT
TRBJ1-2 TRBV3-1 - - CASSQGAGSRNYGYTF TGTGCCAGCAGCCAAGGTGCCGGCTCCCGTAACTATGGCTACACCTTC
TRBJ2-1 TRBV20-1 - - CSASNFISYNEQFF TGCAGTGCTAGTAACTTTATCTCCTACAATGAGCAGTTCTTC
TRBJ2-5 TRBV7-3 - few CASSSATDGETQYF TGTGCCAGCAGCTCGGCGACTGACGGAGAGACCCAGTACTTC
TRBJ2-7 TRBV29-1 - - CRAETQGYEQYF TGCAGGGCTGAGACACAGGGTTATGAGCAGTACTTC
TRBJ1-4 TRBV12-3/TRBV12-4 - few CASSLTRNEKLFF TGTGCCAGCAGTTTAACCAGGAATGAAAAACTGTTTTTT
TRBJ2-1 TRBV28 - few CASSFRTTRGLYNEQFF TGTGCCAGCAGTTTTCGCACAACCAGAGGCTTGTACAATGAGCAGTTCTTC
TRBJ2-7 TRBV9 TRBD1 few CASSVGPGGQLEQYF TGTGCCAGCAGCGTGGGACCAGGGGGCCAACTCGAGCAGTACTTC
TRBJ2-5 TRBV10-3 TRBD1 - CAIRGTGDETQYF TGTGCCATCAGGGGGACAGGGGACGAGACCCAGTACTTC
TRBJ1-2 TRBV4-1 TRBD1 - CVSSHDRGFRYGYTF TGCGTCAGCAGCCATGACAGGGGGTTTAGGTATGGCTACACCTTC
TRBJ1-2 TRBV12-3/TRBV12-4 TRBD1 - CASRLPGTGGIGYGYTF TGTGCCAGCAGATTACCCGGGACAGGGGGCATTGGCTATGGCTACACCTTC
TRBJ1-6 TRBV9 TRBD1 - CASSVGTGSWVPLHF TGTGCCAGCAGCGTCGGGACAGGGTCGTGGGTCCCCCTCCACTTT
TRBJ2-7 TRBV7-9 TRBD1 few CASSSQGAHEQYF TGTGCCAGCAGCTCACAGGGGGCGCACGAGCAGTACTTC
TRBJ2-4 TRBV29-1 - many CSVAGTYGAKNIQYF TGCAGCGTCGCCGGGACGTACGGGGCCAAAAACATTCAGTACTTC
TRBJ2-5 TRBV27 TRBD2 - CASSLGILAGEGETQYF TGTGCCAGCAGTTTAGGGATACTAGCGGGAGAGGGGGAGACCCAGTACTTC
TRBJ1-1 TRBV5-1 - - CASSLKKRVNTEAFF TGCGCCAGCAGCTTGAAGAAGAGGGTGAACACTGAAGCTTTCTTT
TRBJ2-3 TRBV3-1 - once CASSPAGGRSYTDTQYF TGTGCCAGCAGCCCAGCCGGGGGCCGCTCTTACACAGATACGCAGTATTTT